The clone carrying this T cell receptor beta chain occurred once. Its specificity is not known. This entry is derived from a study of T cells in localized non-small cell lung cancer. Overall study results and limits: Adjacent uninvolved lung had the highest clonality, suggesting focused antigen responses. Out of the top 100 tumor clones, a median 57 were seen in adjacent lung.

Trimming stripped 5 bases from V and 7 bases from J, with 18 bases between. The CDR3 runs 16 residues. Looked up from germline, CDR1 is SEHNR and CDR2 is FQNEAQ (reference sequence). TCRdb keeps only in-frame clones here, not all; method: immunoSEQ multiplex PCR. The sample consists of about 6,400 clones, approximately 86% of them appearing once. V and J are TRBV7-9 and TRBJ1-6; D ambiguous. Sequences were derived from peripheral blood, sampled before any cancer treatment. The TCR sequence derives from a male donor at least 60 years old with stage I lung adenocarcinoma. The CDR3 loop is CASSPSGQELNSPLHF. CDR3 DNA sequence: TGTGCCAGCAGCCCATCCGGGCAGGAGTTAAATTCACCCCTCCACTTT.